The 10 T cell receptor beta chains below come from one sample, sequenced in a study of OX40 agonist ivuxolimab in advanced cancers. The method was immunoSEQ multiplex PCR; TCRdb's version includes in-frame clones alone and lacks a portion of them. Of tens of thousands of clones in the sample, over 75% were seen once. This material consisted of CD4+ or CD8+ T cells sorted from blood, taken in a trial of the OX40 agonist ivuxolimab. The source is an adult with an advanced solid tumor such as melanoma, head and neck, liver or kidney cancer.

The chain is built from TRBV20-1 and TRBJ2-5, with D uncertain. Trimming removed 5 bases from V and 4 bases from J, with 8 bases in between. The CDR3 runs 11 residues. Germline-derived CDR1 and CDR2 are DFQATT and SNEGSKA (reference sequence). This CDR3 reads CSARSRETQYF. The CDR3, as DNA: TGCAGTGCTCGATCCAGAGAGACCCAGTACTTC.

This clone occurred a few times. The chain recombines TRBV10-3 with TRBJ1-2, with D perhaps TRBD1 (6 bases). The CDR3 runs 13 residues. Germline V lookup: CDR1 ENHRY, CDR2 SYGVKD. Trimming took 7 bases from V and 2 from J, leaving 11 bases between them. Written as DNA, the CDR3 is TGTGCCATCAAGGGGGAGCTAAACTATGGCTACACCTTC. This gives the protein CAIKGELNYGYTF.

The chain employs TRBV5-4 and TRBJ2-5, with 7 nucleotides matching TRBD1. The CDR3 consists of 15 residues. The germline CDR1 and CDR2 sequences are SGHNT and YYREEE (reference sequence). The junction had 4 bases not matched to a gene; V was cut back by 0 bases and J by 2 bases. Written as DNA, the CDR3 is TGTGCCAGCAGCTTGGTGGACAGGCTTCAAGAGACCCAGTACTTC. This encodes CASSLVDRLQETQYF. Combining the CDR3 with reference TRBV5-4 and TRBJ2-5 gives the whole variable domain ETGVTQSPTHLIKTRGQQVTLRCSSQSGHNTVSWYQQALGQGPQFIFQYYREEENGRGNFPPRFSGLQFPNYSSELNVNALELDDSALYLCASSLVDRLQETQYFGPGTRLLVL.

The rearrangement links TRBV30 to TRBJ1-6, with D maybe TRBD1 (5 bases). V was shortened by 2 bases and J by 10 bases, with 24 bases between the two germline ends. Germline CDR1 and CDR2: GTSNPN and SVGIG (reference sequence). The CDR3 loop spans 17 amino acids. This CDR3 reads CAWSNGPAGRAGSPLHF. DNA for the CDR3: TGTGCCTGGAGTAATGGGCCAGCAGGGCGAGCTGGGTCACCCCTCCACTTT.

The V gene is TRBV14, the J gene TRBJ2-3, with no clear D. Trimming stripped 0 bases from V and 1 base from J, with 11 bases between. This CDR3 has 16 residues. Germline V CDR1 and CDR2: SGHDN, FVKESK. In DNA, the CDR3 is TGTGCCAGCAGCCAAGATGTTGGTTTAGGCACAGATACGCAGTATTTT. Translating gives CASSQDVGLGTDTQYF.

The chain has TRBV27 and TRBJ2-1; TRBD2 matches at 14 bases. This CDR3 is built from 17 residues. V shed 5 bases, J shed 0 bases, and the junction held 3 bases outside the gene matches. CDR1 and CDR2 (germline): MNHEY, SMNVEV (reference sequence). For the CDR3, the DNA is TGTGCCAGCAGTCCCGGGACTAGCGGGGGCTCCTACAATGAGCAGTTCTTC. Encoded protein: CASSPGTSGGSYNEQFF.

The chain is built from TRBV6-5 and TRBJ2-2; 7 nucleotides agree with TRBD1. J was trimmed by 9 bases and V by 6 bases; bases with no gene match: 13. The CDR3 runs 15 residues. Germline values: CDR1 MNHEY, CDR2 SVGAGI. Here the CDR3 reads CASRPDRVELRELFF. In nucleotides, the CDR3 is TGTGCCAGCAGACCCGACAGGGTGGAGCTCCGGGAGCTGTTTTTT.

The gene calls are TRBV5-1 and TRBJ2-3; D is unresolved. V was cut by 0 bases and J by 2 bases, with 7 bases left in between. From germline, CDR1 is SGHRS and CDR2 YFSETQ. The CDR3 loop spans 14 amino acids. The CDR3 sequence is CASSLGHDTDTQYF. The CDR3, as DNA: TGCGCCAGCAGCTTGGGGCACGACACAGATACGCAGTATTTT.

This clone has just one count. This rearrangement joins TRBV7-2 to TRBJ2-2, with 8 bases identical to TRBD2. The length of the CDR3 is 15 residues. CDR1 is SGHTA, CDR2 FQGNSA, per germline. Trimming took 4 bases from V and 3 from J; bases not matched to a gene: 4. CDR3 amino acids: CASSSRGGDTGELFF. The CDR3 nucleotides are TGTGCCAGCAGCTCCCGGGGGGGGGACACCGGGGAGCTGTTTTTT.

The rearrangement links TRBV7-8 to TRBJ2-1; 15 nucleotides agree with TRBD2. Germline assignment: CDR1 SGHVS and CDR2 FQNEAQ. The CDR3 has 15 amino acids. Trimming removed 1 base from V and 9 bases from J; junction bases left unmatched: 1. The CDR3 is CASSLGTSGRGEQFF. In nucleotides, the CDR3 is TGTGCCAGCAGCTTAGGGACTAGCGGGAGGGGTGAGCAGTTCTTC. Together with reference TRBV7-8 and TRBJ2-1, the CDR3 gives the full variable domain: GAGVSQSPRYKVAKRGQDVALRCDPISGHVSLFWYQQALGQGPEFLTYFQNEAQLDKSGLPSDRFFAERPEGSVSTLKIQRTQQEDSAVYLCASSLGTSGRGEQFFGPGTRLTVL.